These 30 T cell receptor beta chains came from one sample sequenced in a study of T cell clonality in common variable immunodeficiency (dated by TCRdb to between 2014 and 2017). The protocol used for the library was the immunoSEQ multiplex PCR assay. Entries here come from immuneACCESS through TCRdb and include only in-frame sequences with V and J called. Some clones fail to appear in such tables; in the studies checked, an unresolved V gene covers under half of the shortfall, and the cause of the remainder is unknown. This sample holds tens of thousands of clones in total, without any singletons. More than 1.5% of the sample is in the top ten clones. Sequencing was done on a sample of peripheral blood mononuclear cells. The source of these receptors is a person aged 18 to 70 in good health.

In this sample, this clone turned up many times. The CDR3: CASRYRDRYYGYTF. The covered CDR3 bases are TGTGCCAGTAGATACAGGGACCGCTACTATGGC. The chain uses TRBV19 and TRBJ1-2, with D tentatively TRBD1 (6 bases). The DNA ends 3 residues before the CDR3 does, and the rest of the CDR3 is filled in from the germline J gene. The V end was cut by 6 bases, the J end by 3 bases, with 14 bases between. The CDR3 extends over 14 amino acids. Germline CDR1 and CDR2: LNHDA and SQIVND (reference sequence).

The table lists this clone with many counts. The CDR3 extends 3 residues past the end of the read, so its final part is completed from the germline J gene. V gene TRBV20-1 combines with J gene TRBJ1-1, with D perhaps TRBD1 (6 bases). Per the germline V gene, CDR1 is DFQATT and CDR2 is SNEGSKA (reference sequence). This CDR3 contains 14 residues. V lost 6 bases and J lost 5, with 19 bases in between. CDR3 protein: CSAWSGTRGTEAFF. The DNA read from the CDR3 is TGCAGTGCCTGGTCGGGGACAAGGGGGACTGAA.

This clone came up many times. This CDR3 reads CASSLGAEGELFF. Incomplete CDR3 DNA: TGTGCCAGCAGCTTAGGCGCTGAAGGGGAG. This chain uses TRBV7-2 with TRBJ2-2, with no clear D. The DNA ends 3 residues before the CDR3 does, and the rest of the CDR3 is filled in from the germline J gene. From germline, CDR1 is SGHTA and CDR2 FQGNSA. Trimming took 1 base from V and 8 from J, leaving 8 bases between them. This CDR3 has 13 residues.

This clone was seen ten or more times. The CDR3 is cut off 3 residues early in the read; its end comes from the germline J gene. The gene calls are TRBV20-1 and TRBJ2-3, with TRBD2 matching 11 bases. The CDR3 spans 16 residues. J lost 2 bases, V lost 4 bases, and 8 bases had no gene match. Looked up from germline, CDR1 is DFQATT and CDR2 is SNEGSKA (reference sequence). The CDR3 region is CSATPTSGRITDTQYF. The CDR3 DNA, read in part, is TGCAGTGCTACACCTACTAGCGGGAGAATCACAGATACG.

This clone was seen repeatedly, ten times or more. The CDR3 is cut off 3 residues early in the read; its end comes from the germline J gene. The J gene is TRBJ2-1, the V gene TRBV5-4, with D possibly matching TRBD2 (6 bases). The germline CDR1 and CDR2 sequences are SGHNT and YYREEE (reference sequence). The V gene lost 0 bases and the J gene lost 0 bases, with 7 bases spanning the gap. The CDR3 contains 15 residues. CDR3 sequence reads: CASSLGTTSYNEQFF. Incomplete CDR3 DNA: TGTGCCAGCAGCTTGGGGACTACCTCCTACAATGAG.

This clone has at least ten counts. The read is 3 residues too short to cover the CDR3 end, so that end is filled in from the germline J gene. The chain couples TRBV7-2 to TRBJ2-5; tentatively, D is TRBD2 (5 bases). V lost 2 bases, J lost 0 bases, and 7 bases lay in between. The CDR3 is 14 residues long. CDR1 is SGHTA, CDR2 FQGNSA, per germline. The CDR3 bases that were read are TGTGCCAGCAGCTTATGGCGGGACCAAGAGACC. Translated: CASSLWRDQET. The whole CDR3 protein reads CASSLWRDQETQYF.

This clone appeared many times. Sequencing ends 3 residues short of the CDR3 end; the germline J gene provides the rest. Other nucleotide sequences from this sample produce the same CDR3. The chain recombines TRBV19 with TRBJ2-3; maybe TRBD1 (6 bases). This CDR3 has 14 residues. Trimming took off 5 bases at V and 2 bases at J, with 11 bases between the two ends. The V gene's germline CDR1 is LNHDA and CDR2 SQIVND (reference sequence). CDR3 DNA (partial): TGTGCCAGTAGTCCGAGGACAGTCACAGATACG. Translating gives CASSPRTVTDT. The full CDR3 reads CASSPRTVTDTQYF.

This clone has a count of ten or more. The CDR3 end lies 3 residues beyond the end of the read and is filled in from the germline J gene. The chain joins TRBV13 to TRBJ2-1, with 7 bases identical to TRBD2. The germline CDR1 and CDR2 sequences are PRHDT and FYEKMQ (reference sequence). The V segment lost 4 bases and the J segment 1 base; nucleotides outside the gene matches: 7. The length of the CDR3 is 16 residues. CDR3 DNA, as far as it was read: TGTGCCAGCAGCTCCACAGCGGGAAGGTCCTACAATGAG. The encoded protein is CASSSTAGRSYNE. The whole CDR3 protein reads CASSSTAGRSYNEQFF.

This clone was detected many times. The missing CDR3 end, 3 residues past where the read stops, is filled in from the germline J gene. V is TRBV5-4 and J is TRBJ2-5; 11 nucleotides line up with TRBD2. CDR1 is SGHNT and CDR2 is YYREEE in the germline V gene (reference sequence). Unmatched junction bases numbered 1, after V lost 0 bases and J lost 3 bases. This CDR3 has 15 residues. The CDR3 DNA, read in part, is TGTGCCAGCAGCTTGGGGGGACTAGCGGAAGAGACC. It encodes CASSLGGLAEET. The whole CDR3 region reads CASSLGGLAEETQYF.

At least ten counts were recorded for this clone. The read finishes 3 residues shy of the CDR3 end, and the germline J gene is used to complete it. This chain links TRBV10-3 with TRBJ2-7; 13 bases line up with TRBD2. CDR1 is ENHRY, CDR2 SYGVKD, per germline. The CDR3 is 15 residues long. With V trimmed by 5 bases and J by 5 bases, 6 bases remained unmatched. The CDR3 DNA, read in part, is TGTGCCATCAGTTGGACTAGCGGGAGCCTCGACGAG. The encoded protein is CAISWTSGSLDE. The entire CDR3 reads CAISWTSGSLDEQYF.

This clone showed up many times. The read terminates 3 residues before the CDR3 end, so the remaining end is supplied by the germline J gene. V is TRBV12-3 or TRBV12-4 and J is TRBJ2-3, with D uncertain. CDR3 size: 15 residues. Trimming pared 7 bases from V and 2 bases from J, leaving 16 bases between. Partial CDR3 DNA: TGTGCCAGCAATCCCTCGGGTATTCTCACAGATACG. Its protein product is CASNPSGILTDT. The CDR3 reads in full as CASNPSGILTDTQYF.

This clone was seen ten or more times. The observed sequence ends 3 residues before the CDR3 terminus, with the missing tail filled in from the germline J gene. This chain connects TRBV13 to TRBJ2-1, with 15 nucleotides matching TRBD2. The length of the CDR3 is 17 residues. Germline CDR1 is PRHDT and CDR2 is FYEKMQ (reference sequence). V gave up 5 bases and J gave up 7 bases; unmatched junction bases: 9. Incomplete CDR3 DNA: TGTGCCAGCAGCCCCACAGGACTAGCGGGAGGGTTGAATGAG. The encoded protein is CASSPTGLAGGLNE. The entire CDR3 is CASSPTGLAGGLNEQFF.

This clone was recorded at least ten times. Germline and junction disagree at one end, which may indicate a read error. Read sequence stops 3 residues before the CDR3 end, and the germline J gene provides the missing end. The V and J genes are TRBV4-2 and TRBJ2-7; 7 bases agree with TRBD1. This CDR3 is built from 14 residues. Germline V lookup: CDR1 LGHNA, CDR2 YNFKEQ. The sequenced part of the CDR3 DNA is TGCGCCAGCAGCCGAGTCGCAGGGGGCTACGAG. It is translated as CASSRVAGGYE. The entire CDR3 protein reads CASSRVAGGYEQYF.

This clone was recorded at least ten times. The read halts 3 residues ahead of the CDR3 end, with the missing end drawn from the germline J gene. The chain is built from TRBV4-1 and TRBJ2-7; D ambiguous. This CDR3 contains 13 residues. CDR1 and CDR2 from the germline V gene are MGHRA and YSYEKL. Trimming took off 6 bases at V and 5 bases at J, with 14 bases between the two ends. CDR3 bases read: TGCGCCAGCAGGGAGTCCCCAGGAGACGAG. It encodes CASRESPGDE. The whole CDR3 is CASRESPGDEQYF.

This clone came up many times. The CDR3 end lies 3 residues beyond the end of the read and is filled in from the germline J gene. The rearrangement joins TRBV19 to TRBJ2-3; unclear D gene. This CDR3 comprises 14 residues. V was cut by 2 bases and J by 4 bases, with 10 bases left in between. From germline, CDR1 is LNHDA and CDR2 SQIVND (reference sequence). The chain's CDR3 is CASSIRATPDTQYF. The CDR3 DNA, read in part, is TGTGCCAGTAGTATAAGGGCGACACCAGATACG.

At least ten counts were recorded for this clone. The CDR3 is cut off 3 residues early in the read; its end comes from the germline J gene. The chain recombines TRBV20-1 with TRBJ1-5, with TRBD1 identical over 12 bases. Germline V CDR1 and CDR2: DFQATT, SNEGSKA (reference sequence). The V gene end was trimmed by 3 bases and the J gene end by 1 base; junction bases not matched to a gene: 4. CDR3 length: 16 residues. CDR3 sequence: CSASTGTGGSNQPQHF. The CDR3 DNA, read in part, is TGCAGTGCTAGCACCGGGACAGGGGGCAGCAATCAGCCC.

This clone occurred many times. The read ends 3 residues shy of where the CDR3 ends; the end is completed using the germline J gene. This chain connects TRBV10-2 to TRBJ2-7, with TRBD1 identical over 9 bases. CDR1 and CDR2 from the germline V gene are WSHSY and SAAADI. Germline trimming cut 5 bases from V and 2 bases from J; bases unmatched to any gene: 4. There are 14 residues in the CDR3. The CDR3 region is CASSLGDRAYEQYF. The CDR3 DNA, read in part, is TGCGCCAGCAGTTTAGGGGACAGGGCCTACGAG.

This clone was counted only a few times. The CDR3: CASSPPARSYEQYF. Incomplete CDR3 DNA: TGTGCCAGCAGCCCCCCTGCGCGGAGCTACGAG. The chain has TRBV7-2 and TRBJ2-7; D is ambiguous. From the germline J gene comes the end of the CDR3, since the read stops 3 residues before it. The germline CDR1 and CDR2 sequences are SGHTA and FQGNSA. V was shortened by 5 bases and J by 3 bases, with 14 bases between the two germline ends. The CDR3 runs 14 residues.

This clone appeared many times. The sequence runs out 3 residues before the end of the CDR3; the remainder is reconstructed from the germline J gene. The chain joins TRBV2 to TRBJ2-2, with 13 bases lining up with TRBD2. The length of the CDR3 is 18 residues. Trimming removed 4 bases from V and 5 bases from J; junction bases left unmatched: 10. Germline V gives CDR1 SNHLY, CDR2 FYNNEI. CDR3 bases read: TGTGCCAGCAGTGGAACGGGACTAGCGGGACTGGAAACCGGGGAG. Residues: CASSGTGLAGLETGE. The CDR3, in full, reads CASSGTGLAGLETGELFF.

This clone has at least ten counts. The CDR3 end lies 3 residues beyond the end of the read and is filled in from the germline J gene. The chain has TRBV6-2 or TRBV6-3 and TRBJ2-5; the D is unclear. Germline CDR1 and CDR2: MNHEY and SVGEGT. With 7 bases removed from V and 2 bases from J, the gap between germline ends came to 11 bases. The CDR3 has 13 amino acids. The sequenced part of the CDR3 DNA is TGTGCCAGCAATCCCCGGGTACAAGAGACC. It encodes CASNPRVQET. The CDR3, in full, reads CASNPRVQETQYF.

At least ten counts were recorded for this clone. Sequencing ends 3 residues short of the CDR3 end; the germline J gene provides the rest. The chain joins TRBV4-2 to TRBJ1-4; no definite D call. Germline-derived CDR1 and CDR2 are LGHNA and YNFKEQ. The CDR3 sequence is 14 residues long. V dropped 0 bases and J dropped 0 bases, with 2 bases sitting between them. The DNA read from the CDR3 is TGTGCCAGCAGCCAAGACACAACTAATGAAAAA. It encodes CASSQDTTNEK. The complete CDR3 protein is CASSQDTTNEKLFF.

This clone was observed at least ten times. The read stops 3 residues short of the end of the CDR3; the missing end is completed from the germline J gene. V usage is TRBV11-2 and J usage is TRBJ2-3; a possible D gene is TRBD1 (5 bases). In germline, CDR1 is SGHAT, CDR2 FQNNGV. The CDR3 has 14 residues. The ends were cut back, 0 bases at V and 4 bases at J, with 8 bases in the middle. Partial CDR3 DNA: TGTGCCAGCAGCTTAGATCAGGGTGCAGATACG. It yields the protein CASSLDQGADT. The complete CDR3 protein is CASSLDQGADTQYF.

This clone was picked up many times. CDR3 sequence: CASSPRPDQETQYF. CDR3 DNA (partial): TGTGCCAGCTCACCAAGGCCAGATCAAGAGACC. The chain carries TRBV18 and TRBJ2-5; D not resolved. Read data end 3 residues before the CDR3 end; the end is taken from the germline J gene. This CDR3 is 14 amino acids long. Germline assignment: CDR1 KGHSH and CDR2 LQKENI. The V and J ends lost 2 bases and 2 bases respectively, with 9 bases between them.

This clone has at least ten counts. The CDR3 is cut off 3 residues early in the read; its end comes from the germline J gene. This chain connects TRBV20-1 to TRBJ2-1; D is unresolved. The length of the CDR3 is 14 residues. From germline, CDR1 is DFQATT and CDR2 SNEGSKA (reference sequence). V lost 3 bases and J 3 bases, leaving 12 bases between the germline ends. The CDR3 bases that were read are TGCAGTGCTAGGACGGGTAGATACTACAATGAG. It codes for CSARTGRYYNE. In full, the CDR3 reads CSARTGRYYNEQFF.

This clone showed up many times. The CDR3 DNA, read in part, is TGTGCCAGCAGTTCCGACGGGGGGCTCACAGATACG. It yields the protein CASSSDGGLTDT. The CDR3 in its entirety is CASSSDGGLTDTQYF. This chain uses TRBV12-3 or TRBV12-4 with TRBJ2-3; maybe TRBD2 (7 bases). Sequencing ends 3 residues short of the CDR3 end; the germline J gene provides the rest. This CDR3 region has 15 residues. V lost 4 bases, J lost 2 bases, and 13 bases lay in between.

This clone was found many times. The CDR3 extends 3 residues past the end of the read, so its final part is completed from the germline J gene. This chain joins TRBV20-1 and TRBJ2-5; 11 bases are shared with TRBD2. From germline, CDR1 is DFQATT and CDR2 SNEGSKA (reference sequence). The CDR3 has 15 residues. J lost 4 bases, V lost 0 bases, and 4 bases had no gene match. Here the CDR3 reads CSARDGLAGGETQYF. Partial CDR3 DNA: TGCAGTGCTAGAGATGGGCTAGCGGGAGGAGAGACC.

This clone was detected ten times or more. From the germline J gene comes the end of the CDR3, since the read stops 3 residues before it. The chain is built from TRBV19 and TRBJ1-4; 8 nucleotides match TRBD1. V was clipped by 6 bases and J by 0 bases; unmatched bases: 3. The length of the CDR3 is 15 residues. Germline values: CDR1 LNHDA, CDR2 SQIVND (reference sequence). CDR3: CASRTGDATNEKLFF. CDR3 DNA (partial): TGTGCCAGTAGGACAGGGGATGCAACTAATGAAAAA.

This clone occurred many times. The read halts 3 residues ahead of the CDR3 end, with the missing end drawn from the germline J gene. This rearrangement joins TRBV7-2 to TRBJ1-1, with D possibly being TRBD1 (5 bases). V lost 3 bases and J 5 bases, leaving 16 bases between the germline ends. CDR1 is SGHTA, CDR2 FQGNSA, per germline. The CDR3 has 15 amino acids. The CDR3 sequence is CASSLGSGLGTEAFF. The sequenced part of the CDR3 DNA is TGTGCCAGCAGCTTGGGGTCAGGGCTGGGAACTGAA. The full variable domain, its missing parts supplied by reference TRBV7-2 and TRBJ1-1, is GAGVSQSPSNKVTEKGKDVELRCDPISGHTALYWYRQSLGQGLEFLIYFQGNSAPDKSGLPSDRFSAERTGGSVSTLTIQRTQQEDSAVYLCASSLGSGLGTEAFFGQGTRLTVV.

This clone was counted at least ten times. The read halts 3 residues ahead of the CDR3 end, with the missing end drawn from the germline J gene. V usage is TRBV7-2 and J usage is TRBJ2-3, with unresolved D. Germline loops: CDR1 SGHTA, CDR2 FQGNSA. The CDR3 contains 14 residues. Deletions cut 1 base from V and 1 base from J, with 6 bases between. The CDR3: CASSLEHGTDTQYF. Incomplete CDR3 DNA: TGTGCCAGCAGCTTAGAACACGGCACAGATACG.

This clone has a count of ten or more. CDR3: CSVEEGQANEQYF. CDR3 DNA, as far as it was read: TGCAGCGTTGAAGAAGGACAGGCGAACGAG. V gene TRBV29-1 combines with J gene TRBJ2-7; 7 bases line up with TRBD1. The read finishes 3 residues shy of the CDR3 end, and the germline J gene is used to complete it. CDR3 size: 13 residues. Germline lookup yields CDR1 SQVTM and CDR2 ANQGSEA. With 0 bases clipped from V and 5 bases from J, the junction kept 4 bases outside the gene matches.